The 13 T cell receptor beta chains below all came from one sample that was sequenced in a study of OX40 agonist ivuxolimab in advanced cancers. Data came from immunoSEQ multiplex PCR; TCRdb stores just in-frame clones and leaves some out. This table holds about 46,000 clones, roughly 87% found once. The specimen comprised CD4+ or CD8+ T cells sorted from blood, sampled in a trial of the OX40 agonist ivuxolimab. These receptors were collected from an adult with an advanced solid tumor such as melanoma, head and neck, liver or kidney cancer.

The chain uses TRBV7-9 and TRBJ1-6; D is possibly TRBD1 (5 bases). This CDR3 spans 13 amino acids. Germline assignment: CDR1 SEHNR and CDR2 FQNEAQ (reference sequence). V dropped 5 bases and J dropped 7 bases, with 9 bases sitting between them. CDR3 protein: CASSPRGNSPLHF. CDR3 bases: TGTGCCAGCAGCCCTAGGGGCAATTCACCCCTCCACTTT.

The J gene is TRBJ2-4, the V gene TRBV28, with D maybe TRBD2 (5 bases). The CDR3 is 13 residues long. V was clipped by 3 bases and J by 9 bases, with 12 bases between them. Germline V gene sequence: CDR1 MDHEN, CDR2 SYDVKM. The CDR3 is CASSFPTRRIQYF. CDR3 nucleotides: TGTGCCAGCAGTTTTCCTACTAGGCGCATTCAGTACTTC. Supplemented by reference TRBV28 and TRBJ2-4, the full variable domain reads DVKVTQSSRYLVKRTGEKVFLECVQDMDHENMFWYRQDPGLGLRLIYFSYDVKMKEKGDIPEGYSVSREKKERFSLILESASTNQTSMYLCASSFPTRRIQYFGAGTRLSVL.

This rearrangement joins TRBV10-3 to TRBJ1-1, with D possibly matching TRBD1 (6 bases). The CDR3 is made up of 15 amino acids. Germline CDR1 and CDR2: ENHRY and SYGVKD. Between the trimmed V and J ends, which lost 3 bases and 0 bases, there was a span of 11 bases. The CDR3 sequence: CAISEQGQMNTEAFF. CDR3 bases: TGTGCCATCAGTGAACAAGGACAGATGAACACTGAAGCTTTCTTT.

Only a few counts were recorded for this clone. The chain couples TRBV6-4 to TRBJ1-2; 9 bases match TRBD1. The CDR3 extends over 13 amino acids. Trimming at V came to 2 bases and at J to 11 bases, leaving 6 bases not matched to a gene. CDR1 and CDR2 (germline): MRHNA, SNTAGT. The CDR3 DNA reads TGTGCCAGCAGTGACAGGGGGACAGGGTTATACACCTTC. This translates into CASSDRGTGLYTF.

This chain links TRBV27 with TRBJ2-7; 8 bases fit TRBD1. Germline CDR1 MNHEY, CDR2 SMNVEV (reference sequence). The V gene end was trimmed by 10 bases and the J gene end by 2 bases; junction bases not matched to a gene: 7. The CDR3 length is 13 residues. The CDR3 DNA reads as TGTGCCACAGGTCAGGGGGCAGCCTACGAGCAGTACTTC. Encoded protein: CATGQGAAYEQYF.

The chain joins TRBV6-6 to TRBJ2-7, with D possibly matching TRBD1 (7 bases). The CDR3 loop spans 14 amino acids. Germline V gene lookup returns CDR1 MNHNY and CDR2 SVGAGI (reference sequence). V was pared by 5 bases and J by 0 bases, with 11 bases between. CDR3 protein: CASSPGGISYEQYF. For the CDR3, the DNA is TGTGCCAGCAGTCCAGGGGGGATCTCCTACGAGCAGTACTTC.

This clone was seen once. CDR3 sequence: CASSTTSGRIYEQFF. CDR3 DNA sequence: TGTGCCAGCAGCACCACTAGCGGGAGGATCTATGAGCAGTTCTTC. The rearrangement links TRBV11-2 to TRBJ2-1, with TRBD2 matching over 12 bases. Germline CDR1 is SGHAT and CDR2 is FQNNGV. V trimming: 5 bases; J trimming: 8 bases; junction bases outside the gene matches: 7. The CDR3 extends over 15 amino acids.

The chain couples TRBV27 to TRBJ1-1; D might be TRBD1 (5 bases). The length of the CDR3 is 15 residues. Germline assignment: CDR1 MNHEY and CDR2 SMNVEV (reference sequence). V was cut by 6 bases and J by 2 bases, with 16 bases left in between. The CDR3: CASSRFGGANTEAFF. For the CDR3, the DNA is TGTGCCAGCAGCCGATTCGGTGGGGCTAACACTGAAGCTTTCTTT.

The chain carries TRBV4-1 and TRBJ2-3; 11 nucleotides agree with TRBD2. Per germline, CDR1 MGHRA and CDR2 YSYEKL. V shed 1 base, J shed 3 bases, and the junction held 12 bases outside the gene matches. The CDR3 spans 19 residues. The CDR3 here is CASSQAPETSGSRTDTQYF. The CDR3, as DNA: TGCGCCAGCAGCCAAGCCCCCGAAACTAGCGGGAGTCGGACAGATACGCAGTATTTT.

The chain has TRBV2 and TRBJ2-2, with 11 bases identical to TRBD2. V trimming: 6 bases; J trimming: 6 bases; junction bases outside the gene matches: 9. The CDR3 sequence is 16 residues long. Germline values: CDR1 SNHLY, CDR2 FYNNEI. The CDR3: CASSRTSGSFSGELFF. The CDR3 DNA sequence: TGTGCCAGCAGCCGAACTAGCGGGAGCTTCTCCGGGGAGCTGTTTTTT. The complete variable domain, with remaining parts taken from reference TRBV2 and TRBJ2-2, reads EPEVTQTPSHQVTQMGQEVILRCVPISNHLYFYWYRQILGQKVEFLVSFYNNEISEKSEIFDDQFSVERPDGSNFTLKIRSTKLEDSAMYFCASSRTSGSFSGELFFGEGSRLTVL.

This chain links TRBV4-1 with TRBJ2-7; no firm D call. This CDR3 spans 16 amino acids. V lost 0 bases, J lost 3 bases, and 15 bases lay in between. Germline lookup yields CDR1 MGHRA and CDR2 YSYEKL. The CDR3 nucleotides are TGCGCCAGCAGCCAAGAAGCAGCTAAAACTTTCTACGAGCAGTACTTC. It is translated as CASSQEAAKTFYEQYF.

This clone was recorded once. The rearrangement links TRBV30 to TRBJ1-2; 7 bases are shared with TRBD1. The junction had 2 bases not matched to a gene; V was cut back by 3 bases and J by 1 base. This CDR3 contains 13 residues. The germline V gene has CDR1 GTSNPN and CDR2 SVGIG (reference sequence). CDR3 bases: TGTGCCTGGAGACAGGGGTTTAACTATGGCTACACCTTC. Translating gives CAWRQGFNYGYTF.

The CDR3 region is CGIRANTEAFF. The DNA for the CDR3 is TGCGGTATTAGGGCTAACACTGAAGCTTTCTTT. V gene TRBV20-1 combines with J gene TRBJ1-1; D is unclear. Looked up from germline, CDR1 is DFQATT and CDR2 is SNEGSKA (reference sequence). The CDR3 contains 11 residues.